This TCR beta chain was identified during a study of beta chain features in type 1 diabetes. The overall study: Similarity in age, gender and cell yields was seen between patients and healthy donors.

Sequencing targeted expressed TCRB transcripts, as all isolated RNA had been reverse transcribed. The protocol was immunoSEQ multiplex PCR, while the TCRdb copy is restricted to in-frame clones and leaves out a portion. The table has about 900,000 clones, roughly 17% seen once. V was clipped by 6 bases and J by 5 bases; unmatched bases: 8. Germline V gene lookup returns CDR1 LNHDA and CDR2 SQIVND (reference sequence). This CDR3 is 14 amino acids long. This clone was found a few times. Source material: naive CD4+ T cells from blood. V gene TRBV19 combines with J gene TRBJ2-5; TRBD1 agrees at 8 bases. The origin of this receptor is a woman under 30 in good health. The CDR3 spells CASRKAGQAETQYF. In DNA form, the CDR3 reads TGTGCCAGTAGAAAGGCGGGACAGGCGGAGACCCAGTACTTC.